The text below deals with one T cell receptor (beta chain). This clonotype was observed many times. What antigen it recognizes has not been identified. Base-call qualities are not available, and no considerably larger clone is one nucleotide away. The intended sense of this specimen's time point label: newly diagnosed GD, antithyroid drugs for less than 3 months. For both TCR sequencing and RNA sequencing, RNA was extracted from PBMCs using TRIzol. The diagnosis of Graves' disease followed American Thyroid Association guidelines. Recruitment of patients was carried out at an endocrinology department in Xi'an, China. Each patient gave around 9.2 milliliters of peripheral blood, collected in an EDTA anticoagulant tube. Ficoll Paque Plus density gradient separation was used to isolate PBMCs, and no further T cell sorting was performed. An Agilent 2100 Bioanalyzer and agarose gel were used to assess RNA quality, and a NanoDrop 2000 was used to measure RNA concentration.

This sample is drawn from a study of regulatory T cells in long-lasting Graves disease (dated by TCRdb to about 2021). With respect to the entire study: In the newly diagnosed Graves' disease group, patients had been taking antithyroid drugs for less than 3 months. Persistent Graves' disease patients were compared with newly diagnosed Graves' disease patients by peripheral blood TCR sequencing and RNA sequencing. The study was conducted in China and was registered as a clinical trial. A total of roughly 35 samples were covered by TCR sequencing, comprising 13 persistent and around 20 newly diagnosed Graves' disease patients. The investigation overall reported the following: Lower TCR Shannon entropy and fewer highly expanded clones were observed in persistent Graves' disease patients than in newly diagnosed patients, which suggested clonal expansion. The small sample size was acknowledged by the authors as a limitation that may reduce accuracy. Only the TCR beta chain was sequenced and analyzed. Persistent patients shared more public clonotypes among themselves (around 3,000) than newly diagnosed patients did (about 970). Because the primary lesion, thyroid tissue, could not be accessed, the study looked at peripheral blood alone. TRBV28, TRBJ1-2 and TRBJ2-5 were preferentially used in persistent disease, while TRBV20-1 and TRBJ2-1 were favored in newly diagnosed disease.

The protocol used for the library was multiplex PCR. TCRdb shows the sequencer as Illumina HiSeq 4000. iRepertoire HTBI primers and Arm-PCR amplification of CDR3 regions were used to construct TCR beta libraries. Before sequencing, the PCR products underwent gel purification. The paper's processing steps were these. Gene usage analysis of CDR3 amino acid clonotypes relied on the 60 or so TRBV and 12 to 15 TRBJ segments identified across samples. Filtered high-quality paired reads were merged into contigs using COPE and FqMerger. BLAST was used to align contigs to IMGT TRBV, TRBD and TRBJ reference genes, and CDR3 was defined according to IMGT. Any clonotype with a frequency above 0.1% was classified as a highly expanded clone. Shannon entropy served as the measure of repertoire diversity, while the Gini coefficient captured V-J evenness. Public clonotypes were defined as clonotypes shared by more than one individual. The public sequencing data were trimmed at Q25 with fastp and processed into clonotypes with MiXCR by TCRdb, which kept only in-frame beta chains. For every CDR3 protein sequence, its rows merge into one entry that carries the most common genes and DNA. Here the V and J calls rest on TCRdb's processing, not on the authors' analysis. In this sample the table shows about 350,000 distinct CDR3 sequences, about a sixth of which occur a single time. About 32% of the sample belongs to the ten largest clones.

The CDR3 runs 13 residues from the cysteine to the phenylalanine. The only DNA kept is the CDR3, 39 bases in frame from the first base. The germline ends are 15 bases apart after V is trimmed by 7 bases and J by 8 bases. Per the germline V gene, MNHNS is the CDR1 and SASEGT is the CDR2. These same records also appear under a second study, on T cells in Graves' hyperthyroidism and ophthalmopathy. The second paper further reports: Stable Graves' hyperthyroidism was defined as no progression to ophthalmopathy during 18 months of follow-up. Hyperthyroidism patients were aged 18 to 65 years and newly diagnosed, with disease duration of less than 2 months. Any patient with an uncontrolled infection, another autoimmune disease, pregnancy or lactation was excluded. Clinical symptoms, serum thyroxine and TRAb, thyroid ultrasound, and orbital computed tomography formed the basis for the diagnoses. A first-round RT-PCR of the TCR CDR3 used the HTBI primer set with the Qiagen OneStep RT-PCR kit. Most expanded thyroid clonotypes (frequency above 0.001) were also detected in blood, suggesting blood repertoires may reflect thyroid immune responses. Ophthalmopathy was separated from stable hyperthyroidism by a 13 V-J signature model, with 85% to 90% sensitivity and approximately 81% specificity obtained in cross-validation and 80%/75% obtained in testing. During validation, the model predicted progression to ophthalmopathy a median of approximately 6 months ahead of onset, with around 65% sensitivity and more than 72% specificity. A discovery cohort of roughly 100 patients, 43 with Graves' ophthalmopathy and about 58 with stable Graves' hyperthyroidism, was used to find distinguishing TCR V-J signatures. Whether ophthalmopathy could be predicted prospectively was tested in an independent validation cohort made up of 18 to 20 hyperthyroidism patients plus 17 patients who later progressed to ophthalmopathy. The approximately 98 discovery patients were randomly divided into training and test sets at a 7:3 ratio. Thyroid tissue and blood T-cell repertoires from more than 5 Graves' hyperthyroidism patients were also compared in the study. After sampling, hyperthyroidism patients received methimazole starting at 30 mg daily, and ophthalmopathy patients received high-dose intravenous methylprednisolone. Libraries were constructed in a second round of multiplex PCR, after which size selection and purification were carried out. Libraries were sequenced paired-end with 100 bp reads on an Illumina HiSeq2000. Raw data were processed with SOAPnuke, discarding reads with adapters, uncalled bases, mean Phred below 15, or no exact constant-primer or identifier match. COPE v1.2.5 was used to merge high-quality paired reads, and clonotypes were defined as unique nucleotide sequences. MiTCR v1.1 was used to align clonotypes to the IMGT TRBV, TRBD and TRBJ reference segments. The analysis was restricted to V-J combinations with a frequency above 0.0001, which together covered 99% to 99.2% of the repertoires. The TCS score was defined as the ratio of F50 (clonal expansion) to E x V (chaos), calculated using BLOSUM62-based TCRdist between CDR3 peptides within each V-J. Welch's t-statistics and random forest reduced fewer than 550 V-J features to under 15, which were used in a naive Bayes classifier (R e1071). No statistical method was used to set the sample size in advance, and investigators knew the group allocation. According to the paper, TCR Vbeta CDR3 sequencing was carried out on some 140 peripheral blood samples, which came from some 41 ophthalmopathy, 75 or so hyperthyroidism and roughly 17 progressor patients.

The sequencing here drew on peripheral blood mononuclear cells (PBMCs), taken at new diagnosis, from a patient treated with antithyroid drugs. Recombination linked TRBV6-1 to TRBJ2-1, with the D call perhaps TRBD1 or TRBD2, each one matching 5 bases. This sequence originates from a man in his forties with Graves disease. Donor details come from another sample of the same person, matched by shared clones. The CDR3 is CASIRTGADEQFF. In nucleotide form, the sequence is TGTGCCAGCATCCGGACCGGGGCGGATGAGCAGTTCTTC.